The T cell receptor beta chain described here comes from a study of cytomegalovirus exposure and HLA in healthy donors. This CDR3 spans 17 amino acids. Germline CDR1 is MDHEN and CDR2 is SYDVKM. V shed 3 bases, J shed 4 bases, and the junction held 13 bases outside the gene matches. The PCR was carried out with 60 Vbeta primers and 13 Jbeta primers. Assay used: immunoSEQ multiplex PCR; TCRdb lists only in-frame clones, some missing. Of around 130,000 clones listed, roughly 71% are singletons. This TCR was sampled from a woman in her forties in good health and CMV-seropositive. The sequencing input was PBMCs. The rearrangement links TRBV28 to TRBJ2-7; the match to TRBD1 covers 9 bases. CDR3 in amino acids: CASSFSGMGQGAYEQYF. As DNA, the CDR3 is TGTGCCAGCAGTTTTTCCGGTATGGGACAGGGAGCTTACGAGCAGTACTTC.